This entry features one T cell receptor beta chain sequence. Its specificity is not known. Expressed TCRB transcripts were sequenced because the isolated RNA had all been reverse transcribed beforehand. Roughly 3.6 million reads per sample on average were obtained from naive, central memory and regulatory T cell samples. Sequenced by immunoSEQ multiplex PCR; TCRdb stores in-frame clones only, minus some. The sample records around 450,000 clones, roughly 11% being singletons. The data belong to a study of beta chain features in type 1 diabetes. Study-wide context: Age, gender and cell yields were alike across patients and healthy donors.

Study results and caveats: People with Type 1 diabetes carried modestly yet significantly shorter TCRB CDR3s in all four CD4+ subsets. Insertions at VDJ junctions were less frequent in type 1 diabetes patients. These patients also deleted more nucleotides at the same junctions.

This clonotype was sampled from a woman under 30 in good health. The sample comprised naive CD4+ T cells from blood.

CDR3 sequence (DNA): TGTGCCTGGAGTGTGCAGGGTATAGGCTACACCTTC. Its protein product is CAWSVQGIGYTF. The chain carries TRBV30 and TRBJ1-2; D might be TRBD1 (5 bases). CDR1 is GTSNPN and CDR2 is SVGIG in the germline V gene (reference sequence). The CDR3 runs to 12 residues. Trimming stripped 0 bases from V and 8 bases from J, with 10 bases between. Variable domain in full (rest from reference TRBV30 and TRBJ1-2): SQTIHQWPATLVQPVGSPLSLECTVEGTSNPNLYWYRQAAGRGLQLLFYSVGIGQISSEVPQNLSASRPQDRQFILSSKKLLLSDSGFYLCAWSVQGIGYTFGSGTRLTVV.